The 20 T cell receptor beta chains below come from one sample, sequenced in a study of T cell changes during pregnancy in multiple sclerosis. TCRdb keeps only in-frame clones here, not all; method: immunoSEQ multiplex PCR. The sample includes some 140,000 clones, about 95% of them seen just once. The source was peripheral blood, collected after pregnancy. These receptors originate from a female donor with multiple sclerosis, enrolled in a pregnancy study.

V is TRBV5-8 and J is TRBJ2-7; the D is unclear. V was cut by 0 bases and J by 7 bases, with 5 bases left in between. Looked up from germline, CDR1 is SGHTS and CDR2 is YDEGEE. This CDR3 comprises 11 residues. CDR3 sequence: CASSLAGEQYF. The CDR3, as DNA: TGTGCCAGCAGCTTGGCCGGGGAGCAGTACTTC. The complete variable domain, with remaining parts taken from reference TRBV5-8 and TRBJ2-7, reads EAGVTQSPTHLIKTRGQQATLRCSPISGHTSVYWYQQALGLGLQFLLWYDEGEERNRGNFPPRFSGRQFPNYSSELNVNALELEDSALYLCASSLAGEQYFGPGTRLTVT.

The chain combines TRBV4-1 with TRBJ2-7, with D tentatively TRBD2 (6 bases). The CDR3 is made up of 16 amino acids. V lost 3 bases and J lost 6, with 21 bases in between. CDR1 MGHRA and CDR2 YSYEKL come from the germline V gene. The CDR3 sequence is CASSQLPGRRLSEQYF. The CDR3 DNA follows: TGCGCCAGCAGCCAGTTGCCAGGGAGGAGGCTAAGCGAGCAGTACTTC.

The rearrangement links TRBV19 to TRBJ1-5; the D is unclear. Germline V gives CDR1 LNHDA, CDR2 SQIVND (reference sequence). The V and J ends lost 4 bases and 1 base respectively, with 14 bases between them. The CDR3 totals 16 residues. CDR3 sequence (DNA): TGTGCCAGTAGTACTATCAAGATCATGAGCAATCAGCCCCAGCATTTT. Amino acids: CASSTIKIMSNQPQHF. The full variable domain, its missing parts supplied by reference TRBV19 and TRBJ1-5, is DGGITQSPKYLFRKEGQNVTLSCEQNLNHDAMYWYRQDPGQGLRLIYYSQIVNDFQKGDIAEGYSVSREKKESFPLTVTSAQKNPTAFYLCASSTIKIMSNQPQHFGDGTRLSIL.

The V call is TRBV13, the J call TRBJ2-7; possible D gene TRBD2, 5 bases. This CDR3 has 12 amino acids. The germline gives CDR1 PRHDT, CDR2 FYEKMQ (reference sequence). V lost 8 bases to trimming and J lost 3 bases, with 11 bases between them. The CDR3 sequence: CASGRRYYEQYF. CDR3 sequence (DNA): TGTGCCAGCGGCAGGAGGTACTACGAGCAGTACTTC.

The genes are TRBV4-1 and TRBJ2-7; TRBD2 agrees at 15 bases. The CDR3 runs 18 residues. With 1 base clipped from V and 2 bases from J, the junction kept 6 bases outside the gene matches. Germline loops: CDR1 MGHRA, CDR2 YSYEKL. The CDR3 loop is CASSQAGLAGGGPYEQYF. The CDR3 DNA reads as TGCGCCAGCAGCCAAGCGGGACTAGCGGGAGGTGGACCCTACGAGCAGTACTTC.

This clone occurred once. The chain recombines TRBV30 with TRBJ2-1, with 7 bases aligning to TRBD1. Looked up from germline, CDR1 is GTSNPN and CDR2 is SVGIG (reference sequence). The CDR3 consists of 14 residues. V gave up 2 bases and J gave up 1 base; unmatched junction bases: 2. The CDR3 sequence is CAWSLGQSYNEQFF. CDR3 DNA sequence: TGTGCCTGGAGTTTGGGACAGTCCTACAATGAGCAGTTCTTC.

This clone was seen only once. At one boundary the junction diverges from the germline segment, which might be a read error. The CDR3 nucleotides read TGTGCCACCAGCCCTCACCAGGAGACCCAGTACTTC. It is translated as CATSPHQETQYF. This rearrangement joins TRBV15 to TRBJ2-5; D remains unclear. Per the germline V gene, CDR1 is LNHNV and CDR2 is YYDKDF (reference sequence). This CDR3 contains 12 residues.

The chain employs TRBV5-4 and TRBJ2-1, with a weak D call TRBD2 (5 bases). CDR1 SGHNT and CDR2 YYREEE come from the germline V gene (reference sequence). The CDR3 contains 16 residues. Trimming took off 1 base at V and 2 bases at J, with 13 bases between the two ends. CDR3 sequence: CASSLHGIGTYNEQFF. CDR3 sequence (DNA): TGTGCCAGCAGCTTGCACGGGATTGGGACCTACAATGAGCAGTTCTTC.

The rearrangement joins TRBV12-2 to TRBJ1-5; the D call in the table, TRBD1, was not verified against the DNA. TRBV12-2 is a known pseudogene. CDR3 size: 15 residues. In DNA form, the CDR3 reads TGTGCAAGTCGCTTAGGACAGGATAGCAATCAGCCCCAGCATTTT. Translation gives CASRLGQDSNQPQHF.

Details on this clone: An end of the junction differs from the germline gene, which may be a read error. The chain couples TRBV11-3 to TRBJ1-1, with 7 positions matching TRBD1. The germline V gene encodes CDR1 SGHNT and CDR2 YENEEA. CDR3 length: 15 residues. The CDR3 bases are TGTGCCAGCAGTTTAGCGGATGGAGACAGGGAAGAAGCTTTCTTT. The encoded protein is CASSLADGDREEAFF.

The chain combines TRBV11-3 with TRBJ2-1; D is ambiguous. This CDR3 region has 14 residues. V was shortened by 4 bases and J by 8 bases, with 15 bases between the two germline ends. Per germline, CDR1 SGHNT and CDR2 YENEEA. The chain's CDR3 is CASSSRHRLDEQFF. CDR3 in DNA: TGTGCCAGCAGCTCCCGACATCGGCTCGATGAGCAGTTCTTC.

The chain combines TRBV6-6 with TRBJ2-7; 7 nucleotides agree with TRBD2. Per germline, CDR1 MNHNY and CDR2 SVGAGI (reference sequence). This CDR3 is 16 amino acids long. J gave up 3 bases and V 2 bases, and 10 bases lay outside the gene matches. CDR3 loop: CASSYGPSGAGYEQYF. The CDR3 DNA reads TGTGCCAGCAGTTACGGGCCCAGCGGGGCCGGCTACGAGCAGTACTTC.

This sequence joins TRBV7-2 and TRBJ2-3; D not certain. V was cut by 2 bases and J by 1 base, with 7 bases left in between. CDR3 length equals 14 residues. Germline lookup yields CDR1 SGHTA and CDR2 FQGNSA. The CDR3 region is CASSLSGGTDTQYF. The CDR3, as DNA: TGTGCCAGCAGCTTATCTGGAGGCACAGATACGCAGTATTTT. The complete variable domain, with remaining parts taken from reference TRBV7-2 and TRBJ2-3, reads GAGVSQSPSNKVTEKGKDVELRCDPISGHTALYWYRQSLGQGLEFLIYFQGNSAPDKSGLPSDRFSAERTGGSVSTLTIQRTQQEDSAVYLCASSLSGGTDTQYFGPGTRLTVL.

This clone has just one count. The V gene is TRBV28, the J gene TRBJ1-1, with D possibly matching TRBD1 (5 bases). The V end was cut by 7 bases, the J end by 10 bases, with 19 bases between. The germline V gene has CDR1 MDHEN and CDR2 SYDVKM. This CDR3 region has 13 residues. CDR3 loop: CASTSGRGEVAFF. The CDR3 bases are TGTGCCAGCACCAGCGGGAGGGGCGAGGTAGCTTTCTTT.

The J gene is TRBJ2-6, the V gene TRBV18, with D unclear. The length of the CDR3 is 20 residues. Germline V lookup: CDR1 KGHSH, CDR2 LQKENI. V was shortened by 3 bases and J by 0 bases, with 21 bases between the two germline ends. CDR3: CASSPTLRLSGSSGANVLTF. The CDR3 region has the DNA TGTGCCAGCTCACCGACTTTGAGGTTGTCCGGAAGCTCTGGGGCCAACGTCCTGACTTTC.

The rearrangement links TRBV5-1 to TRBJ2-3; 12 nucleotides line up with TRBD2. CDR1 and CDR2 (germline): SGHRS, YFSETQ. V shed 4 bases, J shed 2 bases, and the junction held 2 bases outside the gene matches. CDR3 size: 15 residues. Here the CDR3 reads CASSRLAGATDTQYF. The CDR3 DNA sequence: TGCGCCAGCAGCCGACTAGCGGGAGCCACAGATACGCAGTATTTT.

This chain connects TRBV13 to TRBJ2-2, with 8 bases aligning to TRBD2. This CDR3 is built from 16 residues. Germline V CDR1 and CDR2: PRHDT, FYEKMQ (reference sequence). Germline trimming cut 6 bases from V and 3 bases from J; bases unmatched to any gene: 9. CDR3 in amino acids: CASRSERERDTGELFF. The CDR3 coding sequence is TGTGCCAGCAGATCCGAGCGGGAGAGAGACACCGGGGAGCTGTTTTTT.

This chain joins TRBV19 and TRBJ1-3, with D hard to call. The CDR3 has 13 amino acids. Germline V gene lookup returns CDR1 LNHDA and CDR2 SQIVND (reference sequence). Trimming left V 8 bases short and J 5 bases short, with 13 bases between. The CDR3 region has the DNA TGTGCCAGTTCTGGGCATCGGAGAAACACCATATATTTT. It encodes CASSGHRRNTIYF.

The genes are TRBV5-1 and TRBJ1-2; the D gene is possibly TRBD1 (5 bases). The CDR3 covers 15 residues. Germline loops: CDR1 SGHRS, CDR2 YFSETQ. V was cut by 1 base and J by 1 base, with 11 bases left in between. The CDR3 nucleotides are TGCGCCAGCAGCTTGAGAGACCAGGGTAACTATGGCTACACCTTC. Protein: CASSLRDQGNYGYTF.

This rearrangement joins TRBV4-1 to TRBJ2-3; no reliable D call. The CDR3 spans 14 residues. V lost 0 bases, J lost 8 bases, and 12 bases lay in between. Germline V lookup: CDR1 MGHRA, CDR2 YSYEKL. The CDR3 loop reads CASSQDRSMGTQYF. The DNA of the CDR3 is TGCGCCAGCAGCCAAGATCGGAGCATGGGTACGCAGTATTTT.